Described below is a single T cell receptor beta chain sequence and its context. Original data processing: The authors estimated nucleated cell counts from reference gene primer amplification. Generated by immunoSEQ multiplex PCR, the TCRdb table keeps only in-frame clones and is missing some. V and J calls and clone size come straight from that table; D and trimming were deduced from the DNA. The sample has approximately 140,000 clones; roughly 88% are singletons. These data are taken from a study of blood T cell repertoires in COVID-19. For the study at large: There were acute and convalescent COVID-19 samples, and they came from the United States, Italy and Spain.

Looked up from germline, CDR1 is SGHDT and CDR2 is YYEEEE. The V gene lost 4 bases and the J gene lost 5 bases, with 17 bases spanning the gap. The CDR3 has 15 residues. Material: peripheral blood. The chain is built from TRBV5-6 and TRBJ2-3; possible D gene TRBD1, 6 bases. The sequence came from a man in his sixties with active or convalescent COVID-19. The CDR3: CASSRGTLGGDTQYF. CDR3 coding DNA: TGTGCCAGCAGCAGGGGGACACTCGGCGGAGATACGCAGTATTTT.